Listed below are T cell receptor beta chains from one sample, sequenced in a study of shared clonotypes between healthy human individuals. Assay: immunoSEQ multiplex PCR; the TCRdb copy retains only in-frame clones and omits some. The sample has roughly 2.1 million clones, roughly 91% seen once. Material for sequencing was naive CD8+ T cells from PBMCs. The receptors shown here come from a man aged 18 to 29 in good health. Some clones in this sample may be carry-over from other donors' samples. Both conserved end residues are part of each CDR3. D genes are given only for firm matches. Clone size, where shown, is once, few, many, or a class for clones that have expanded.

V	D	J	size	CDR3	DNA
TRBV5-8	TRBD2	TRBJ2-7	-	CASGSGGEQYF	TGTGCCAGCGGGTCGGGGGGCGAGCAGTACTTC
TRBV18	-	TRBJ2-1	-	CASSPERTNEQFF	TGTGCCAGCTCACCAGAACGGACGAATGAGCAGTTCTTC
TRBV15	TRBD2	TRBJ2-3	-	CATSPELAGGSTDTQYF	TGTGCCACCAGCCCCGAGTTAGCGGGAGGGTCCACAGATACGCAGTATTTT
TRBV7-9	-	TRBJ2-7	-	CASSSKLAGDSSYEQYF	TGTGCCAGCAGCTCCAAACTGGCGGGGGACAGCTCCTACGAGCAGTACTTC
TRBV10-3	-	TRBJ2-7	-	CAINRDPRDEQYF	TGTGCCATCAATAGAGACCCCCGGGACGAGCAGTACTTC
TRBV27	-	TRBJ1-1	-	CASKSQGYTEAFF	TGTGCCAGCAAGAGCCAGGGGTACACTGAAGCTTTCTTT
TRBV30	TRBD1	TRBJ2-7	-	CAWRGTGKNEQYF	TGTGCCTGGAGAGGGACAGGAAAGAACGAGCAGTACTTC
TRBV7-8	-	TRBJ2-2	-	CASSTTANTGELFF	TGTGCCAGCAGCACGACCGCGAACACCGGGGAGCTGTTTTTT
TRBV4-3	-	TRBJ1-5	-	CASSQDIYDPGVNQPQHF	TGCGCCAGCAGCCAAGACATCTATGACCCAGGGGTAAATCAGCCCCAGCATTTT
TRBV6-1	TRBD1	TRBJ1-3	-	CASSVRDRGLGPTGNTIYF	TGTGCCAGCAGTGTCCGAGACAGGGGACTCGGACCGACTGGAAACACCATATATTTT
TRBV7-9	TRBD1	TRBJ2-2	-	CASSRDRVNTGELFF	TGTGCCAGCAGCCGGGACAGAGTAAACACCGGGGAGCTGTTTTTT
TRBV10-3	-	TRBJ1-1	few	CAISESVNTEAFF	TGTGCCATCAGTGAGTCCGTGAACACTGAAGCTTTCTTT
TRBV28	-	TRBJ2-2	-	CASSLRQKAYAGELFF	TGTGCCAGCAGTTTGAGACAGAAGGCCTACGCCGGGGAGCTGTTTTTT
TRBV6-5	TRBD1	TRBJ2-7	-	CASSDSSDRDEQYF	TGTGCCAGCAGTGATAGCTCGGACAGGGACGAGCAGTACTTC
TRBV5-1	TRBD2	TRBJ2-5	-	CASSLAGGETQYF	TGCGCCAGCAGCTTGGCGGGAGGCGAGACCCAGTACTTC
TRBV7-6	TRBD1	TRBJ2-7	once	CASSKTPGTARSGEQYF	TGTGCCAGCAGCAAGACCCCCGGGACAGCCAGGAGCGGCGAGCAGTACTTC
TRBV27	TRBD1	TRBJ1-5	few	CASSWTGGNQPQHF	TGTGCCAGCAGCTGGACAGGGGGCAATCAGCCCCAGCATTTT
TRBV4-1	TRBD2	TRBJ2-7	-	CASSPGLADQYEQYF	TGCGCCAGCAGCCCAGGACTAGCGGATCAATACGAGCAGTACTTC
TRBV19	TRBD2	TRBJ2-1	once	CARAWGGTNEQFF	TGTGCCAGGGCCTGGGGAGGGACTAATGAGCAGTTCTTC
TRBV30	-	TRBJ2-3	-	CAWSVGSNGNTQYF	TGTGCCTGGAGTGTAGGTTCGAACGGGAATACGCAGTATTTT
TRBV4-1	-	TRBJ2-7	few	CASSQVGSRVYEQYF	TGCGCCAGCAGCCAAGTGGGGTCCAGGGTCTACGAGCAGTACTTC
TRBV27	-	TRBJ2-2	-	CASSFLASFGELFF	TGTGCCAGCAGTTTTCTGGCGTCGTTCGGGGAGCTGTTTTTT
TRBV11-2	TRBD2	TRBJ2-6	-	CASSFRPSGISGANVLTF	TGTGCCAGCAGCTTTAGGCCTAGCGGTATCTCTGGGGCCAACGTCCTGACTTTC
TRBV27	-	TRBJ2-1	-	CASQVMGAYNEQFF	TGTGCCAGTCAGGTCATGGGGGCCTACAATGAGCAGTTCTTC
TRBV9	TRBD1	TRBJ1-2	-	CASSVAATGADYGYTF	TGTGCCAGCAGCGTAGCTGCGACAGGGGCGGACTATGGCTACACCTTC
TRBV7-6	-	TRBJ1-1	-	CASSLDRNTEAFF	TGTGCCAGCAGCTTAGACAGGAACACTGAAGCTTTCTTT
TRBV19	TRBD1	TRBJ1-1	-	CASIGGGVGAFF	TGTGCCAGTATAGGAGGGGGCGTTGGAGCTTTCTTT
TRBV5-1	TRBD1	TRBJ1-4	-	CASSLATLLPTDREGGKLFF	TGCGCCAGCAGCTTGGCTACTCTATTGCCCACGGACAGGGAGGGAGGAAAACTGTTTTTT
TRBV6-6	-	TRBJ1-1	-	CASSYGVADVTEAFF	TGTGCCAGCAGTTACGGGGTTGCCGATGTGACTGAAGCTTTCTTT
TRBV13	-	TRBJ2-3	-	CASSPPSTDTQYF	TGTGCCAGCTCTCCGCCTAGCACAGATACGCAGTATTTT
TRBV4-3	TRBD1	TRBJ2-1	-	CASSPTGVEYNEQFF	TGCGCCAGCAGCCCAACAGGGGTCGAGTACAATGAGCAGTTCTTC
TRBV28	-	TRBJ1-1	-	CASSYSAGSTEAFF	TGTGCCAGCAGCTATTCTGCAGGGAGCACTGAAGCTTTCTTT
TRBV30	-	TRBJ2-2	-	CAWKPGPERDTGELFF	TGTGCCTGGAAACCCGGCCCCGAGCGGGACACCGGGGAGCTGTTTTTT
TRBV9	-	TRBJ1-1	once	CASSAGRVNTEAFF	TGTGCCAGCAGCGCGGGACGGGTGAACACTGAAGCTTTCTTT
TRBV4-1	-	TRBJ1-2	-	CASSQGSRDSAGYTF	TGCGCCAGCAGCCAGGGATCCCGAGACTCGGCTGGCTACACCTTC
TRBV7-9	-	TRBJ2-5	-	CASSFPLGAETQYF	TGTGCCAGCAGCTTTCCCCTGGGGGCAGAGACCCAGTACTTC
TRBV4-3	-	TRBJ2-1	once	CASRPGTGGYNEQFF	TGCGCCAGCAGGCCTGGGACGGGCGGATACAATGAGCAGTTCTTC
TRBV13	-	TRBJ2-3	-	CASSLRGPGGSTDTQYF	TGTGCCAGCAGCTTAAGGGGTCCTGGTGGATCCACAGATACGCAGTATTTT
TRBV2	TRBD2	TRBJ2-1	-	CASRYRLLADSYNEQFF	TGTGCCAGCAGGTACCGACTCCTAGCGGACTCCTACAATGAGCAGTTCTTC
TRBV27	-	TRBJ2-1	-	CASSLSSVGYNEQFF	TGTGCCAGCAGTTTATCTAGCGTGGGCTACAATGAGCAGTTCTTC
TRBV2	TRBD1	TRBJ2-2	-	CASSEYRGPGELFF	TGTGCCAGCAGTGAATACAGGGGGCCCGGGGAGCTGTTTTTT
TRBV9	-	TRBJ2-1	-	CASSVEEYVSSYNEQFF	TGTGCCAGCAGCGTAGAGGAGTACGTAAGCTCCTACAATGAGCAGTTCTTC
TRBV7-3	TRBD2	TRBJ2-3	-	CASSPLAGGDTQYF	TGTGCCAGCAGCCCACTAGCGGGGGGAGATACGCAGTATTTT
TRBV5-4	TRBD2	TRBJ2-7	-	CASSLWREGQNEQYF	TGTGCCAGCAGCTTGTGGCGGGAGGGCCAGAACGAGCAGTACTTC
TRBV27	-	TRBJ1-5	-	CASSFAGGRNQPQHF	TGTGCCAGCAGTTTTGCGGGGGGTCGCAATCAGCCCCAGCATTTT
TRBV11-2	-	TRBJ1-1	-	CASSLGPGKAFF	TGTGCCAGCAGCTTAGGGCCGGGAAAAGCTTTCTTT
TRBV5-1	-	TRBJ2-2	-	CASSKEAGDTGELFF	TGCGCCAGCAGCAAGGAAGCAGGGGATACCGGGGAGCTGTTTTTT
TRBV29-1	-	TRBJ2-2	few	CSVFTSGELFF	TGCAGCGTCTTTACAAGCGGGGAGCTGTTTTTT
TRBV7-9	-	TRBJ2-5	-	CASSLETQYF	TGTGCCAGCAGCTTGGAGACCCAGTACTTC
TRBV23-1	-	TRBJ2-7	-	CARRPRGSGFYEQYF	TGCGCCAGGAGACCCCGGGGTAGCGGATTCTACGAGCAGTACTTC
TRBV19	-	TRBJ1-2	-	CASSIGLGTVHFSTF	TGTGCCAGTAGTATCGGACTTGGGACCGTGCATTTTTCCACCTTC
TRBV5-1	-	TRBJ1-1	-	CASSLGVGVVTEAFF	TGCGCCAGCAGCTTGGGGGTTGGGGTAGTCACTGAAGCTTTCTTT
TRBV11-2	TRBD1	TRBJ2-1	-	CASRKPGQGEHNEQFF	TGTGCCAGCAGAAAACCGGGACAGGGTGAACACAATGAGCAGTTCTTC
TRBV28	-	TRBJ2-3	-	CASSQRLKASTDTQYF	TGTGCCAGCAGCCAGAGGTTAAAGGCTAGCACAGATACGCAGTATTTT
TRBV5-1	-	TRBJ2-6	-	CASSFSAGRSSGANVLTF	TGCGCCAGCAGCTTTTCGGCAGGGCGGAGCTCTGGGGCCAACGTCCTGACTTTC
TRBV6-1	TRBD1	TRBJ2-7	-	CASRTGTGVYEQYF	TGTGCCAGCAGAACCGGGACAGGGGTTTACGAGCAGTACTTC
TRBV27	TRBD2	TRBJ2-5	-	CASSPIRVAGVEETQYF	TGTGCCAGCAGTCCAATCCGGGTAGCGGGAGTGGAAGAGACCCAGTACTTC
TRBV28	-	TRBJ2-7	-	CASSPTSYEQYF	TGTGCCAGCAGTCCCACAAGCTACGAGCAGTACTTC
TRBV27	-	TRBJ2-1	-	CASSLPYLSRDEQFF	TGTGCCAGCAGTTTACCGTACTTGTCAAGGGATGAGCAGTTCTTC
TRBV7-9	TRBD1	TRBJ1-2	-	CASSPETGPYGYTF	TGTGCCAGCAGCCCAGAGACAGGGCCCTATGGCTACACCTTC